This entry lists 7 T cell receptor beta chains sequenced from one sample in a study of cytomegalovirus exposure and HLA in healthy donors. The PCR had 60 Vbeta and 13 Jbeta primers. Clones were sequenced by immunoSEQ multiplex PCR, and TCRdb holds only the in-frame ones, with some missing. The sample shows some 170,000 clones, approximately 79% of them seen only once. The sequencing sample was made of PBMCs. Receptor source: a man in his sixties in good health and CMV-seronegative.

The table lists this clone with a few counts. J is TRBJ2-1 and V is TRBV5-1; 11 bases agree with TRBD1. The CDR3 runs 16 residues. Germline assignment: CDR1 SGHRS and CDR2 YFSETQ. The ends lost 3 bases at V and 7 bases at J; junction bases unmatched: 9. CDR3 nucleotide sequence: TGCGCCAGCAGCTGGACCGGGACAGGGGGTGGGAATGAGCAGTTCTTC. Protein product: CASSWTGTGGGNEQFF.

The chain uses TRBV7-2 and TRBJ1-5; D uncertain. The V and J ends lost 5 bases and 3 bases respectively, with 14 bases between them. This CDR3 region has 15 residues. Germline CDR1 is SGHTA and CDR2 is FQGNSA. CDR3 in amino acids: CASSPDGQYNQPQHF. CDR3 DNA: TGTGCCAGCAGCCCCGATGGGCAGTACAATCAGCCCCAGCATTTT.

The rearrangement joins TRBV6-1 to TRBJ2-5, with D possibly TRBD2 on 6 matching bases. The CDR3 has 14 amino acids. V shed 4 bases and J shed 7 bases, with 16 bases lying between them. Germline V gives CDR1 MNHNS, CDR2 SASEGT. CDR3 bases: TGTGCCAGCAGTGTCGGGGGAGAGGCTGGGACCCAGTACTTC. Translation: CASSVGGEAGTQYF.

The chain carries TRBV9 and TRBJ1-6, with 9 bases matching TRBD1. Germline CDR1 SGDLS, CDR2 YYNGEE. The CDR3 runs 14 residues. The V segment lost 3 bases and the J segment 10 bases; nucleotides outside the gene matches: 5. The CDR3 reads CASSETGGYSPLHF. In nucleotides, the CDR3 is TGTGCCAGCAGCGAGACAGGGGGGTACTCACCCCTCCACTTT.

This chain uses TRBV5-1 with TRBJ2-1; tentatively, D is TRBD2 (6 bases). CDR1 SGHRS and CDR2 YFSETQ come from the germline V gene. The CDR3 spans 15 residues. The V end was cut by 0 bases, the J end by 6 bases, with 13 bases between. The CDR3 bases are TGCGCCAGCAGCTTGGCTACTAGCCAGCTCAATGAGCAGTTCTTC. This codes for CASSLATSQLNEQFF.

The V gene is TRBV28, the J gene TRBJ2-3; possibly TRBD2 for D (6 bases). V lost 2 bases and J lost 2, with 8 bases in between. The CDR3 is made up of 14 amino acids. Germline assignment: CDR1 MDHEN and CDR2 SYDVKM. The CDR3 bases are TGTGCCAGCAGTTTAGGCGGGGCCACAGATACGCAGTATTTT. This gives the protein CASSLGGATDTQYF.

V gene TRBV30 combines with J gene TRBJ1-1, with TRBD1 matching over 8 bases. The V gene's germline CDR1 is GTSNPN and CDR2 SVGIG (reference sequence). The CDR3 loop spans 11 amino acids. J was trimmed by 7 bases and V by 8 bases; bases with no gene match: 6. CDR3 amino acids: CAVSGGVEAFF. The DNA of the CDR3 is TGTGCCGTCTCAGGGGGCGTTGAAGCTTTCTTT.